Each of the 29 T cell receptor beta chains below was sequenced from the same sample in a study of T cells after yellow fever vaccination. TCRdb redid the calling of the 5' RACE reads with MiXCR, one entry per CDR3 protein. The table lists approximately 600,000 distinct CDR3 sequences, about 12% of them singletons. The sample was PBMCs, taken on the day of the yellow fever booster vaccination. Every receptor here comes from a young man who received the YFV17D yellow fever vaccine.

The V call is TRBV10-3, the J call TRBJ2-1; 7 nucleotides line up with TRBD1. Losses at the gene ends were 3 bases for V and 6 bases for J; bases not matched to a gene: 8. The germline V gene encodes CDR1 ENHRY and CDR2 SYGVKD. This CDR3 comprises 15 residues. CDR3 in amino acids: CAISDIRDSLNEQFF. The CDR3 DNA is TGTGCCATCAGTGATATCCGGGACAGCCTCAATGAGCAGTTCTTC.

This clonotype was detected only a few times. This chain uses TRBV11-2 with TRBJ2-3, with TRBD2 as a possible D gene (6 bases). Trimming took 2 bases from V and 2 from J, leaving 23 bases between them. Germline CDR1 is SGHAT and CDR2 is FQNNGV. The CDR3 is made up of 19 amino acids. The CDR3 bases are TGTGCCAGCAGCTTATCTGCCCAGGCCAGCTTGGGACTCACAGATACGCAGTATTTT. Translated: CASSLSAQASLGLTDTQYF. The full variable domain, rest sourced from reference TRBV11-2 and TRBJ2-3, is EAGVAQSPRYKIIEKRQSVAFWCNPISGHATLYWYQQILGQGPKLLIQFQNNGVVDDSQLPKDRFSAERLKGVDSTLKIQPAKLEDSAVYLCASSLSAQASLGLTDTQYFGPGTRLTVL.

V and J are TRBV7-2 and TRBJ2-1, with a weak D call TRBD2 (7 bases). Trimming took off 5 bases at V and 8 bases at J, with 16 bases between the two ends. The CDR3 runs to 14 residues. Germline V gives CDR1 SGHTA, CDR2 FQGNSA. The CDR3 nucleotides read TGTGCCAGCAGCCGAGGGGGGGAGGGGCATGAGCAGTTCTTC. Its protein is CASSRGGEGHEQFF.

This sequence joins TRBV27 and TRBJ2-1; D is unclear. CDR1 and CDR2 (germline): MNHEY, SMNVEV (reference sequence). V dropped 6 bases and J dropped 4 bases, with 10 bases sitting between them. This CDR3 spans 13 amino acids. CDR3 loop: CASSLKLYNEQFF. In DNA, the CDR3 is TGTGCCAGCAGCCTAAAGTTATACAATGAGCAGTTCTTC.

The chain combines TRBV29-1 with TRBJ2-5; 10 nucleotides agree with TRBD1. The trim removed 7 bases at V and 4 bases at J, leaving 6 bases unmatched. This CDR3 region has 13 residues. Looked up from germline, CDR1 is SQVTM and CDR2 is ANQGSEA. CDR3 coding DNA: TGCAGCGCCGGGACAGGGGTAGGAGAGACCCAGTACTTC. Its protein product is CSAGTGVGETQYF. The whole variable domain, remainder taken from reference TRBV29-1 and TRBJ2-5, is SAVISQKPSRDICQRGTSLTIQCQVDSQVTMMFWYRQQPGQSLTLIATANQGSEATYESGFVIDKFPISRPNLTFSTLTVSNMSPEDSSIYLCSAGTGVGETQYFGPGTRLLVL.

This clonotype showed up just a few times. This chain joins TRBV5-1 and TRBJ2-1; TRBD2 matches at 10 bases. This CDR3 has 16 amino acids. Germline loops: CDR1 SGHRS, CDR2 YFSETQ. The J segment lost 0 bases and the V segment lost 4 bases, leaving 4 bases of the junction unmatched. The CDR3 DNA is TGCGCCAGCAGCCGAGCGGGAGGGCCCTCCTACAATGAGCAGTTCTTC. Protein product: CASSRAGGPSYNEQFF.

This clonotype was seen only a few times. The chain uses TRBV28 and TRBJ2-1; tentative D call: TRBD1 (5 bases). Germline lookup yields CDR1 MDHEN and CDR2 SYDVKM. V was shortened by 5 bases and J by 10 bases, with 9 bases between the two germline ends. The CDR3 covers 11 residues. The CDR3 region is CASSTREEQFF. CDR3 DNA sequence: TGTGCCAGCAGTACCAGGGAAGAGCAGTTCTTC.

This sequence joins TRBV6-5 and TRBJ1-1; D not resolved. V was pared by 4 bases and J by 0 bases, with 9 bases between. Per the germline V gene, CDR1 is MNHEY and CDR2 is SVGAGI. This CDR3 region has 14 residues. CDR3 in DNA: TGTGCCAGCAGTTTGGCCAGGCTGAACACTGAAGCTTTCTTT. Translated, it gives CASSLARLNTEAFF.

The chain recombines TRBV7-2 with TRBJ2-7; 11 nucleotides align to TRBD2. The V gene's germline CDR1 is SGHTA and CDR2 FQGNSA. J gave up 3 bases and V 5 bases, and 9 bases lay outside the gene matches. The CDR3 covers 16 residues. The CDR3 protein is CASSLTTGLADYEQYF. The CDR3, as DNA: TGTGCCAGCAGCCTCACAACGGGACTAGCGGACTACGAGCAGTACTTC.

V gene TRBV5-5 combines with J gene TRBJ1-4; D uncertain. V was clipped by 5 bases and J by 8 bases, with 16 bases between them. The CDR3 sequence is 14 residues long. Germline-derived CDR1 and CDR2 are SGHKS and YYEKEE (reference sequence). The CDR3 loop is CASSSEEQNEKLFF. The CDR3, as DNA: TGTGCCAGCAGTTCTGAAGAACAGAACGAAAAACTGTTTTTT.

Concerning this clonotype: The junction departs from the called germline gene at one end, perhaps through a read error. The DNA for the CDR3 is TGCTGTGCTAGAGACTATAGCGGGAGAAGCTCCTACAATGAGCAGTTCTTC. It is translated as CCARDYSGRSSYNEQFF. The V gene is TRBV20-1, the J gene TRBJ2-1, with 9 bases that match TRBD2. The CDR3 length is 17 residues. CDR1 is DFQATT, CDR2 SNEGSKA, per germline (reference sequence).

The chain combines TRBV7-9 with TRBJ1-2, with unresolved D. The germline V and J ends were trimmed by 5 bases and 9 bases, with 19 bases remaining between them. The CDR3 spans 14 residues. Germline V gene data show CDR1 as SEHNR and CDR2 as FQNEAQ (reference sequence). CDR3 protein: CASSDTRRPGSYTF. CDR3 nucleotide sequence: TGTGCCAGCAGCGATACACGAAGGCCCGGAAGCTACACCTTC. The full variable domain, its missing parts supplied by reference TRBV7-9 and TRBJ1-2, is DTGVSQNPRHKITKRGQNVTFRCDPISEHNRLYWYRQTLGQGPEFLTYFQNEAQLEKSRLLSDRFSAERPKGSFSTLEIQRTEQGDSAMYLCASSDTRRPGSYTFGSGTRLTVV.

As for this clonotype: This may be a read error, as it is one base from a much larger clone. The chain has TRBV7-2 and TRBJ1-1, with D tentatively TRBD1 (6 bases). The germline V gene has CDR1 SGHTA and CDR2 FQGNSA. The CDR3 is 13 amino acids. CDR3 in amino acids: CASRLGGNTEAFF. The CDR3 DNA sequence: TGTGCCAGCAGGTTAGGGGGGAACACTGAAGCTTTCTTT.

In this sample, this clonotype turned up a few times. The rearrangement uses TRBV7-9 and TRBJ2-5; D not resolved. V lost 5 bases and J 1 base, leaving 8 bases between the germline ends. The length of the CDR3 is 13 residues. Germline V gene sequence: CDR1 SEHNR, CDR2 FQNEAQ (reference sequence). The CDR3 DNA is TGTGCCAGCAGCCGCGGTTCCCAAGAGACCCAGTACTTC. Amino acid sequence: CASSRGSQETQYF.

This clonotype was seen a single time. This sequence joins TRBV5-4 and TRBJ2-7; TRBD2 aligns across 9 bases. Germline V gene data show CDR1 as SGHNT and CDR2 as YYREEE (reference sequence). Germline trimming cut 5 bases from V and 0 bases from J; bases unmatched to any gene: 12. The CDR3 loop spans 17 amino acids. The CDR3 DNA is TGTGCCAGCAGTTACCCGGGGTTAGCGGGAGCCTCCTACGAGCAGTACTTC. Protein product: CASSYPGLAGASYEQYF.

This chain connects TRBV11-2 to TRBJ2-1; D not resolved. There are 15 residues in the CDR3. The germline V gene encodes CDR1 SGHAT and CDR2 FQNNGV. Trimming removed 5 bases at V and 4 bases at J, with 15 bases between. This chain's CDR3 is CASSPIQIRYNEQFF. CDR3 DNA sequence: TGTGCCAGCAGCCCAATACAAATTAGATACAATGAGCAGTTCTTC.

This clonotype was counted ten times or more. The CDR3 nucleotides read TGTGCCAGCCTTGTACGGAACACCGGGGAGCTGTTTTTT. Translated: CASLVRNTGELFF. The gene calls are TRBV7-2 and TRBJ2-2; D unclear. The CDR3 runs to 13 residues. V was cut by 8 bases and J by 1 base, with 8 bases left in between. The V gene's germline CDR1 is SGHTA and CDR2 FQGNSA.

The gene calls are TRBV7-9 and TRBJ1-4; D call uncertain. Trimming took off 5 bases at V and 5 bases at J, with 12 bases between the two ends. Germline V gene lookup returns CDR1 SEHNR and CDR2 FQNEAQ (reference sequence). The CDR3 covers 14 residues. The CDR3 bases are TGTGCCAGCAGCCGACGCGAATTCAATGAAAAACTGTTTTTT. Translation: CASSRREFNEKLFF.

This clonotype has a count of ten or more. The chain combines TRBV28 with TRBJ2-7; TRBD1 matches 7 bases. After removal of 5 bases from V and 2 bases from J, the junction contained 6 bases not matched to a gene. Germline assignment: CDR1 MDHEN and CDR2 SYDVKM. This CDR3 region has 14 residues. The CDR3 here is CASSLQGPTYEQYF. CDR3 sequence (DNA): TGTGCCAGCAGTCTACAGGGGCCGACCTACGAGCAGTACTTC.

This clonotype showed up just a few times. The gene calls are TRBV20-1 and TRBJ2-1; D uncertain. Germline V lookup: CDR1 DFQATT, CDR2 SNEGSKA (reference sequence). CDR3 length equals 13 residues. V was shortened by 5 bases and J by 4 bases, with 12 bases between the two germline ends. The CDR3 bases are TGCAGTGCTCCCGCTCCCGGTTACAATGAGCAGTTCTTC. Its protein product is CSAPAPGYNEQFF.

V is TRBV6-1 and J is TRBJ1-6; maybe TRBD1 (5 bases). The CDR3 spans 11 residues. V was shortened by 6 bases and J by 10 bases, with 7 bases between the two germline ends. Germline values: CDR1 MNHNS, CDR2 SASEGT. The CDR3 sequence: CASREGSPLHF. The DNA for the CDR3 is TGTGCCAGCAGAGAGGGGTCACCCCTCCACTTT.

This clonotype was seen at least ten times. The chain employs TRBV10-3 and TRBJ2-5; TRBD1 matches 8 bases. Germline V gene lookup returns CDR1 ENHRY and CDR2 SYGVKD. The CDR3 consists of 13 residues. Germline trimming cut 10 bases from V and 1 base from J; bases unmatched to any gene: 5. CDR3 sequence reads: CATAGGVQETQYF. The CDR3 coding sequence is TGTGCCACAGCAGGGGGCGTCCAAGAGACCCAGTACTTC.

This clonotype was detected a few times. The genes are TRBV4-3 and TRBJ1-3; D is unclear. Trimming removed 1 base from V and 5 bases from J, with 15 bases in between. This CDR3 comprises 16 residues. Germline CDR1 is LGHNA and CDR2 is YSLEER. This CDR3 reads CASSQVLQNRRNTIYF. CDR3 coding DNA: TGCGCCAGCAGCCAAGTTCTACAGAACCGCAGAAACACCATATATTTT.

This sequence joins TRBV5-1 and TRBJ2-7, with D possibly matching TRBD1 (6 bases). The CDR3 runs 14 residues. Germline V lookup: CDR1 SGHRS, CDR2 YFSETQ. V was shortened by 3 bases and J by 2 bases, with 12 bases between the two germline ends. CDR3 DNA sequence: TGCGCCAGCAGCTGGGGGACATCACCCTACGAGCAGTACTTC. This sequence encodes CASSWGTSPYEQYF.

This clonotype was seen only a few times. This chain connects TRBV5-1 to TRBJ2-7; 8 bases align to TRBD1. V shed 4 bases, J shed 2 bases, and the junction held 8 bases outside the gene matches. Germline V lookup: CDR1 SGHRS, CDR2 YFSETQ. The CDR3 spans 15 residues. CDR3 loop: CASSAGQGTTYEQYF. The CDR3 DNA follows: TGCGCCAGCAGCGCCGGACAGGGAACGACCTACGAGCAGTACTTC.

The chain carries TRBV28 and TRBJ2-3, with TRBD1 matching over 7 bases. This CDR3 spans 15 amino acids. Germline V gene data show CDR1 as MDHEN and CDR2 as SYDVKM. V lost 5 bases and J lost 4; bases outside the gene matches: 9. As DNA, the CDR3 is TGTGCCAGCAGTCCCGTTGACAGGGATGCAGATACGCAGTATTTT. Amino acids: CASSPVDRDADTQYF.

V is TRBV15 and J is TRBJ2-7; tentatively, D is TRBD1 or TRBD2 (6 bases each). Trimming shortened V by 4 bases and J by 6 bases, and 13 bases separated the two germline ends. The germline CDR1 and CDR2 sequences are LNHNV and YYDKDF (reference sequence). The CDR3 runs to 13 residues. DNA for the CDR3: TGTGCCACCAGCACTCAAGAGGGGGGCGAGCAGTACTTC. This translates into CATSTQEGGEQYF.

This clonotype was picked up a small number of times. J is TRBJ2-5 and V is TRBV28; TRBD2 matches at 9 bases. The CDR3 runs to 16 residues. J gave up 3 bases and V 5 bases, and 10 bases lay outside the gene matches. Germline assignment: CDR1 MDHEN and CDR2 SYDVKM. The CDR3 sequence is CASSTRLAEVKETQYF. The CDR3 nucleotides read TGTGCCAGCAGTACAAGACTAGCGGAAGTTAAAGAGACCCAGTACTTC. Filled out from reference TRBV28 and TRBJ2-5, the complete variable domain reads DVKVTQSSRYLVKRTGEKVFLECVQDMDHENMFWYRQDPGLGLRLIYFSYDVKMKEKGDIPEGYSVSREKKERFSLILESASTNQTSMYLCASSTRLAEVKETQYFGPGTRLLVL.

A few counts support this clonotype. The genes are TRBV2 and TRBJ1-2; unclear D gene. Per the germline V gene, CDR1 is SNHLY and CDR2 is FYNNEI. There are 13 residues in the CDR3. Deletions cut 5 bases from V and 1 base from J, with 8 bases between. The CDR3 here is CASSQRVNYGYTF. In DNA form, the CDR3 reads TGTGCCAGCAGTCAGAGGGTTAACTATGGCTACACCTTC. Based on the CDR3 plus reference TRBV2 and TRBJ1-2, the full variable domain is EPEVTQTPSHQVTQMGQEVILRCVPISNHLYFYWYRQILGQKVEFLVSFYNNEISEKSEIFDDQFSVERPDGSNFTLKIRSTKLEDSAMYFCASSQRVNYGYTFGSGTRLTVV.